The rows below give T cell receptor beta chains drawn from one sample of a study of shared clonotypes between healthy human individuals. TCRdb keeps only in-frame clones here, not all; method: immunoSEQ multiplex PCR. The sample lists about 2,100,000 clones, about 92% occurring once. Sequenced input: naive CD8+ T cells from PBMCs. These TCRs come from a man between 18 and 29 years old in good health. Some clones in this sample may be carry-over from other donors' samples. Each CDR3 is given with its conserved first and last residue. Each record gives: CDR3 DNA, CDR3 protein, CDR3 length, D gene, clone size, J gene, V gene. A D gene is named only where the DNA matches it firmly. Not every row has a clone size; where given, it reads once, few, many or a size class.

DNA: TGTGCCAGCAGCTTAGGTATGGGGGCAGAGACCCAGTACTTC
CDR3: CASSLGMGAETQYF
length: 14
D: -
size: -
J: TRBJ2-5
V: TRBV7-9

DNA: TGTGCCAGCAGCTTAGGGTCAGTCCCTAATGAAAAACTGTTTTTT
CDR3: CASSLGSVPNEKLFF
length: 15
D: -
size: -
J: TRBJ1-4
V: TRBV7-6

DNA: TGTGCCAGCAGGAGGGGAGATAGTGGCACAGATACGCAGTATTTT
CDR3: CASRRGDSGTDTQYF
length: 15
D: -
size: -
J: TRBJ2-3
V: TRBV9

DNA: TGCGCCAGCAGCCGGGCAGTTGCGTCCTACGAGCAGTACTTC
CDR3: CASSRAVASYEQYF
length: 14
D: -
size: -
J: TRBJ2-7
V: TRBV4-1

DNA: TGTGCCAGCAGCCAAATACCCCGACAGGGGGCTTTAGACACTGAAGCTTTCTTT
CDR3: CASSQIPRQGALDTEAFF
length: 18
D: TRBD1
size: once
J: TRBJ1-1
V: TRBV4-2

DNA: TGCAGCGTTGAACGGTGGACAGGGGGCACTGAAGCTTTCTTT
CDR3: CSVERWTGGTEAFF
length: 14
D: TRBD1
size: -
J: TRBJ1-1
V: TRBV29-1

DNA: TGCGCCAGCAGCCTCTCGGGACTAGCGGGTGCCAGCTCCTACGAGCAGTACTTC
CDR3: CASSLSGLAGASSYEQYF
length: 18
D: TRBD2
size: -
J: TRBJ2-7
V: TRBV4-3

DNA: TGTGCCGCCGACCTTGGGGCACAGCCCCAGCATTTT
CDR3: CAADLGAQPQHF
length: 12
D: -
size: once
J: TRBJ1-5
V: TRBV28

DNA: TGTGCCAGCAGCTTGACAGGGGGCGAGCAGTACTTC
CDR3: CASSLTGGEQYF
length: 12
D: TRBD1
size: -
J: TRBJ2-7
V: TRBV7-9

DNA: TGTGCCAGCAGTTTCCAACCGACTAGCCGTGGGCAGTATTTT
CDR3: CASSFQPTSRGQYF
length: 14
D: TRBD2
size: -
J: TRBJ2-3
V: TRBV28

DNA: TGTGCCAGCAGTGAAATCGGGGTTATCCATCAGCCCCAGCATTTT
CDR3: CASSEIGVIHQPQHF
length: 15
D: -
size: -
J: TRBJ1-5
V: TRBV6-1

DNA: TGCAGCGCTGTACTCATAGACAGGGGTACCGGGGAGCTGTTTTTT
CDR3: CSAVLIDRGTGELFF
length: 15
D: TRBD1
size: -
J: TRBJ2-2
V: TRBV29-1

DNA: TGTGCCAGCAGCTGGGGGGTTGCTCGTGGCTACACCTTC
CDR3: CASSWGVARGYTF
length: 13
D: -
size: -
J: TRBJ1-2
V: TRBV5-8

DNA: TGTGCCAGCAGTCCTACAGGGGGGCAGGCTGAAGCTTTCTTT
CDR3: CASSPTGGQAEAFF
length: 14
D: TRBD1
size: -
J: TRBJ1-1
V: TRBV2

DNA: TGTGCCACCAGCAGAGGAGGGACGAGGTACGAGCAGTACTTC
CDR3: CATSRGGTRYEQYF
length: 14
D: -
size: -
J: TRBJ2-7
V: TRBV15

DNA: TGTGCCAGCAGTCCTATAAGGGGGGAATGGTACTTC
CDR3: CASSPIRGEWYF
length: 12
D: -
size: once
J: TRBJ2-7
V: TRBV27

DNA: TGTGCCAGCAGTGAGGGGCTGGGAGAGACCCAGTACTTC
CDR3: CASSEGLGETQYF
length: 13
D: -
size: -
J: TRBJ2-5
V: TRBV28

DNA: TGTGCCAGCAACGTCAGGGGAGAGGCTAACTATGGCTACACCTTC
CDR3: CASNVRGEANYGYTF
length: 15
D: -
size: -
J: TRBJ1-2
V: TRBV5-4

DNA: TGTGCCAGCAGCCCGGGACCCTCGAACACCGGGGAGCTGTTTTTT
CDR3: CASSPGPSNTGELFF
length: 15
D: -
size: -
J: TRBJ2-2
V: TRBV9

DNA: TGTGCCAGCAGTCCCCTGACTACCTTCTACGAGCAGTACTTC
CDR3: CASSPLTTFYEQYF
length: 14
D: -
size: -
J: TRBJ2-7
V: TRBV27

DNA: TGTGCCAGCAGTCTACTTTCGACTAGCGGGGAGACAGACGAGCAGTACTTC
CDR3: CASSLLSTSGETDEQYF
length: 17
D: TRBD2
size: once
J: TRBJ2-7
V: TRBV28

DNA: TGTGCCAGCAGCTTGCGACAGGGGGGGATTCGGAATGAGCAGTTCTTC
CDR3: CASSLRQGGIRNEQFF
length: 16
D: TRBD1
size: -
J: TRBJ2-1
V: TRBV9

DNA: TGTGCCAGTATGCCGGAGCGGGGGGCCCACCAGCCCCAGCATTTT
CDR3: CASMPERGAHQPQHF
length: 15
D: -
size: -
J: TRBJ1-5
V: TRBV19

DNA: TGTGCCAGCTGCTCCTCATTCAGGGGCTCCTACGAGCAGTACTTC
CDR3: CASCSSFRGSYEQYF
length: 15
D: -
size: -
J: TRBJ2-7
V: TRBV6-5

DNA: TGTGCCAGCAGCTACGAATGGGCTAGCCTCTATACGCAGTATTTT
CDR3: CASSYEWASLYTQYF
length: 15
D: -
size: -
J: TRBJ2-3
V: TRBV7-2

DNA: TGTGCCAGCAGTTCAACTAGCGGGAGGGCCCATGAGCAGTTCTTC
CDR3: CASSSTSGRAHEQFF
length: 15
D: TRBD2
size: -
J: TRBJ2-1
V: TRBV13

DNA: TGTGCCAGCAGCTTTGGAGCGGGAAGTAGCTCCTACAATGAGCAGTTCTTC
CDR3: CASSFGAGSSSYNEQFF
length: 17
D: TRBD2
size: once
J: TRBJ2-1
V: TRBV5-5

DNA: TGTGCCAGCGCTAGCGGACTACAAGAGACCCAGTACTTC
CDR3: CASASGLQETQYF
length: 13
D: TRBD2
size: -
J: TRBJ2-5
V: TRBV7-3

DNA: TGTGCCAGCACGTTGAGGCACCGGAACACCGGGGAGCTGTTTTTT
CDR3: CASTLRHRNTGELFF
length: 15
D: -
size: -
J: TRBJ2-2
V: TRBV6-5

DNA: TGCGCCAGCAGCCAACTGGACGGTACCTACGAGCAGTACTTC
CDR3: CASSQLDGTYEQYF
length: 14
D: -
size: -
J: TRBJ2-7
V: TRBV4-1

DNA: TGTGCCAGCAGCTTGTTGTGGTGGGACAGGGATCCTTCCTACGAGCAGTACTTC
CDR3: CASSLLWWDRDPSYEQYF
length: 18
D: TRBD1
size: once
J: TRBJ2-7
V: TRBV5-4

DNA: TGTGCCAGTAGTATAGAAGGACTAGCGGAGGGAGGGATAACGAACACCGGGGAGCTGTTTTTT
CDR3: CASSIEGLAEGGITNTGELFF
length: 21
D: TRBD2
size: -
J: TRBJ2-2
V: TRBV19

DNA: TGTGCCAGCAGTCCCTACCCCCCACTAGCGGTGGCCTACGAGCAGTACTTC
CDR3: CASSPYPPLAVAYEQYF
length: 17
D: TRBD2
size: -
J: TRBJ2-7
V: TRBV27

DNA: TGTGCCAGTAGTCCAGGGCCCCACTACGAGCAGTACTTC
CDR3: CASSPGPHYEQYF
length: 13
D: -
size: -
J: TRBJ2-7
V: TRBV19

DNA: TGCAGTGCTGGGGGGACTGAAGCTTTCTTT
CDR3: CSAGGTEAFF
length: 10
D: -
size: few
J: TRBJ1-1
V: TRBV20-1

DNA: TGTGCCAGCAGCTTATCGGCCAGCCTTAACACTGAAGCTTTCTTT
CDR3: CASSLSASLNTEAFF
length: 15
D: -
size: -
J: TRBJ1-1
V: TRBV7-2

DNA: TGTGCCAGTAGTCAGGGGGCTTTGTCTAATGAAAAACTGTTTTTT
CDR3: CASSQGALSNEKLFF
length: 15
D: TRBD1
size: once
J: TRBJ1-4
V: TRBV19

DNA: TGTGCCAGCAGTTTGACGGCGGGAGAAATGTTAGATACGCAGTATTTT
CDR3: CASSLTAGEMLDTQYF
length: 16
D: TRBD2
size: -
J: TRBJ2-3
V: TRBV27

DNA: TGCGCCAGCAGTGACCGCACTAGCGGGAGTTGGAATGAGCAGTTCTTC
CDR3: CASSDRTSGSWNEQFF
length: 16
D: TRBD2
size: -
J: TRBJ2-1
V: TRBV10-2

DNA: TGCAGCGTTAGCGACCCCGGAGGTGGTCAGCCCCAGCATTTT
CDR3: CSVSDPGGGQPQHF
length: 14
D: -
size: few
J: TRBJ1-5
V: TRBV29-1

DNA: TGTGCCAGCAGCCTCCTCCAGCCCTCCTACGAGCAGTACTTC
CDR3: CASSLLQPSYEQYF
length: 14
D: -
size: -
J: TRBJ2-7
V: TRBV5-6

DNA: TGCAGCAGCCGAGCGGGAAACACCGGGGAGCTGTTTTTT
CDR3: CSSRAGNTGELFF
length: 13
D: TRBD2
size: -
J: TRBJ2-2
V: TRBV29-1